A single sample gave rise to the 12 T cell receptor beta chains below, sequenced in a study of blood T cell repertoires in COVID-19. Assay used: immunoSEQ multiplex PCR; TCRdb lists only in-frame clones, some missing. This sample carries 220,000 or so clones, 82% of them seen once, and the ten largest clones take 3% to 4%. Specimen: PBMCs or T cells enriched from blood (not recorded which). These receptors were collected from a woman aged 60 to 75 who had recovered from COVID-19.

This chain connects TRBV7-2 to TRBJ2-2, with 8 nucleotides matching TRBD2. This CDR3 has 15 amino acids. V gave up 6 bases and J gave up 6 bases; unmatched junction bases: 9. CDR1 is SGHTA, CDR2 FQGNSA, per germline. CDR3 amino acids: CASRRSGSIAGELFF. CDR3 coding DNA: TGTGCCAGCAGACGAAGCGGGAGCATCGCCGGGGAGCTGTTTTTT.

V usage is TRBV20-1 and J usage is TRBJ1-5; D might be TRBD1 (5 bases). Germline CDR1 reads DFQATT; CDR2 reads SNEGSKA (reference sequence). Trimming removed 3 bases from V and 0 bases from J, with 18 bases in between. CDR3 size: 17 residues. CDR3 protein: CSASLGEGPYSNQPQHF. CDR3 DNA: TGCAGTGCTAGTCTCGGGGAGGGGCCTTATAGCAATCAGCCCCAGCATTTT.

The chain is built from TRBV5-4 and TRBJ1-2; 7 positions agree with TRBD1. Losses at the gene ends were 4 bases for V and 2 bases for J; bases not matched to a gene: 14. This CDR3 is built from 17 residues. Per germline, CDR1 SGHNT and CDR2 YYREEE (reference sequence). CDR3 protein: CASSIGTDARVNYGYTF. In nucleotides, the CDR3 is TGTGCCAGCAGCATCGGGACAGACGCTCGAGTAAACTATGGCTACACCTTC.

This clone was picked up one time. The chain couples TRBV19 to TRBJ2-3; the match to TRBD1 covers 10 bases. From germline, CDR1 is LNHDA and CDR2 SQIVND (reference sequence). The V gene end was trimmed by 3 bases and the J gene end by 5 bases; junction bases not matched to a gene: 2. The CDR3 covers 14 residues. This CDR3 reads CASSIRTGGDTQYF. As DNA, the CDR3 is TGTGCCAGTAGTATTAGGACAGGGGGAGATACGCAGTATTTT.

The chain uses TRBV4-2 and TRBJ2-1; the match to TRBD2 covers 8 bases. The CDR3 contains 16 residues. V lost 0 bases to trimming and J lost 4 bases; unmatched junction nucleotides: 5. Germline V lookup: CDR1 LGHNA, CDR2 YNFKEQ. The CDR3 sequence: CASSQDKGTRYNEQFF. DNA of the CDR3: TGTGCCAGCAGCCAAGATAAGGGGACTAGGTACAATGAGCAGTTCTTC.

This chain joins TRBV6-1 and TRBJ1-2; 8 nucleotides match TRBD1. Germline CDR1 MNHNS, CDR2 SASEGT. V trimming: 2 bases; J trimming: 8 bases; junction bases outside the gene matches: 10. This CDR3 comprises 15 residues. The CDR3 is CASSEFSTGADGYTF. The CDR3 DNA reads as TGTGCCAGCAGTGAATTTTCGACAGGGGCTGACGGCTACACCTTC.

The chain couples TRBV7-9 to TRBJ1-1; weak D call: TRBD1 (5 bases). CDR1 is SEHNR, CDR2 FQNEAQ, per germline (reference sequence). This CDR3 region has 13 residues. Between the trimmed V and J ends, which lost 5 bases and 2 bases, there was a span of 9 bases. CDR3 protein: CASSPTANTEAFF. The CDR3 region has the DNA TGTGCCAGCAGCCCGACAGCCAACACTGAAGCTTTCTTT. Full variable domain (outside the CDR3, taken from reference TRBV7-9 and TRBJ1-1): DTGVSQNPRHKITKRGQNVTFRCDPISEHNRLYWYRQTLGQGPEFLTYFQNEAQLEKSRLLSDRFSAERPKGSFSTLEIQRTEQGDSAMYLCASSPTANTEAFFGQGTRLTVV.

The gene calls are TRBV6-6 and TRBJ2-7; TRBD2 might be the D (6 bases). Trimming cost V 6 bases and J 3 bases, with 15 bases left between them. Germline CDR1 MNHNY, CDR2 SVGAGI (reference sequence). The CDR3 totals 14 residues. CDR3 sequence (DNA): TGTGCCAGCAGGCGACCGGAGGGCCGCTACGAGCAGTACTTC. Its protein is CASRRPEGRYEQYF.

This clone has just one count. V gene TRBV7-3 combines with J gene TRBJ2-2, with D possibly TRBD2 on 7 matching bases. Germline CDR1 is SGHTA and CDR2 is FQGTGA. There are 16 residues in the CDR3. V was pared by 1 base and J by 2 bases, with 11 bases between. The DNA for the CDR3 is TGTGCCAGCAGCTTAAGGCGGGGGACAAACACCGGGGAGCTGTTTTTT. Its protein is CASSLRRGTNTGELFF.

DNA of the CDR3: TGCAGCGTTGAACTCGGCTATGGCTACACCTTC. It translates to CSVELGYGYTF. The J gene is TRBJ1-2, the V gene TRBV29-1; D is unclear. The germline V and J ends were trimmed by 2 bases and 4 bases, with 5 bases remaining between them. Germline V gene lookup returns CDR1 SQVTM and CDR2 ANQGSEA. This CDR3 has 11 residues. The full variable domain, completed using reference TRBV29-1 and TRBJ1-2, is SAVISQKPSRDICQRGTSLTIQCQVDSQVTMMFWYRQQPGQSLTLIATANQGSEATYESGFVIDKFPISRPNLTFSTLTVSNMSPEDSSIYLCSVELGYGYTFGSGTRLTVV.

This chain uses TRBV5-1 with TRBJ2-1; 7 bases align to TRBD1. Looked up from germline, CDR1 is SGHRS and CDR2 is YFSETQ. The CDR3 spans 13 residues. With 2 bases clipped from V and 5 bases from J, the junction kept 1 base outside the gene matches. CDR3 protein: CASSFGTDNEQFF. CDR3 DNA sequence: TGCGCCAGCAGCTTTGGGACAGACAATGAGCAGTTCTTC.

The gene calls are TRBV19 and TRBJ1-2; 7 nucleotides line up with TRBD1. CDR1 and CDR2 (germline): LNHDA, SQIVND (reference sequence). V was pared by 9 bases and J by 4 bases, with 8 bases of the junction left unmatched. The CDR3 consists of 13 residues. For the CDR3, the DNA is TGTGCCAGCGCAGGGGGAGGAATCTATGGCTACACCTTC. Its translation: CASAGGGIYGYTF.